Shown below are 5 T cell receptor beta chains from a single sample sequenced in a study of blood T cell repertoires in COVID-19. Sequencing used immunoSEQ multiplex PCR; TCRdb keeps in-frame clones, though not all of them. The sample carries some 300,000 clones, 90% recorded once. Sequenced material: peripheral blood. The receptors shown here come from a woman between 35 and 50 years old with COVID-19, enrolled during active disease.

The CDR3 spells CASSQAVGTEAFF. CDR3 coding DNA: TGTGCCAGCAGCCAAGCGGTGGGCACTGAAGCTTTCTTT. The rearrangement joins TRBV7-2 to TRBJ1-1; D uncertain. Deletions cut 5 bases from V and 4 bases from J, with 11 bases between. CDR1 and CDR2 (germline): SGHTA, FQGNSA. This CDR3 has 13 residues. Full variable domain (rest looked up from reference TRBV7-2 and TRBJ1-1): GAGVSQSPSNKVTEKGKDVELRCDPISGHTALYWYRQSLGQGLEFLIYFQGNSAPDKSGLPSDRFSAERTGGSVSTLTIQRTQQEDSAVYLCASSQAVGTEAFFGQGTRLTVV.

The genes are TRBV7-2 and TRBJ2-7; no definite D call. This CDR3 has 15 residues. The germline CDR1 and CDR2 sequences are SGHTA and FQGNSA. V was clipped by 1 base and J by 5 bases, with 15 bases between them. CDR3 DNA: TGTGCCAGCAGCTTAGGCTTCAGGTCATCCGACGAGCAGTACTTC. Translating gives CASSLGFRSSDEQYF.

The gene calls are TRBV19 and TRBJ1-1; no definite D call. There are 11 residues in the CDR3. Germline-derived CDR1 and CDR2 are LNHDA and SQIVND (reference sequence). Trimming pared 10 bases from V and 1 base from J, leaving 7 bases between. DNA for the CDR3: TGTGCCACGAGAGAGAACACTGAAGCTTTCTTT. This codes for CATRENTEAFF.

The chain recombines TRBV7-9 with TRBJ2-5; maybe TRBD1 (5 bases). This CDR3 has 16 amino acids. Deletions cut 4 bases from V and 5 bases from J, with 20 bases between. CDR1 is SEHNR, CDR2 FQNEAQ, per germline (reference sequence). The CDR3 loop is CASSYSPAGYQETQYF. In DNA form, the CDR3 reads TGTGCCAGCAGCTATTCCCCGGCAGGGTATCAGGAGACCCAGTACTTC.

This rearrangement joins TRBV28 to TRBJ1-2, with a weak D call TRBD1 (6 bases). V lost 7 bases, J lost 5 bases, and 14 bases lay in between. This CDR3 is built from 13 residues. Looked up from germline, CDR1 is MDHEN and CDR2 is SYDVKM. The CDR3 is CASTLGQSYGYTF. Written as DNA, the CDR3 is TGTGCCAGCACCCTCGGACAGAGTTATGGCTACACCTTC.